The sequence of this T cell receptor (beta chain) was determined in a study of blood T cell repertoires in COVID-19. Study context: Both acute and convalescent COVID-19 samples were obtained from the United States, Italy and Spain. From T cells, B-cell-depleted T cells, or PBMCs came the material, which was cDNA or gDNA.

Trimming took 4 bases from V and 2 from J, leaving 9 bases between them. Germline V gene lookup returns CDR1 MNHEY and CDR2 SVGEGT. This CDR3 comprises 14 residues. Authors' methods: Quantification of nucleated cells was approximated via reference gene primer amplification. Sequenced by immunoSEQ multiplex PCR; TCRdb stores in-frame clones only, minus some. V and J calls and clone size are given by that table; D and trimming were obtained from the DNA. The table has roughly 200,000 clones, around 87% seen once; the top ten hold roughly 0.9%. The gene calls are TRBV6-2 or TRBV6-3 and TRBJ1-5; D is undetermined. Sample: peripheral blood. The receptor was derived from a woman between 18 and 29 years old who had recovered from COVID-19. The CDR3 spells CASSSSSRNQPQHF. As DNA, the CDR3 is TGTGCCAGCAGTTCCAGTAGCCGCAATCAGCCCCAGCATTTT.